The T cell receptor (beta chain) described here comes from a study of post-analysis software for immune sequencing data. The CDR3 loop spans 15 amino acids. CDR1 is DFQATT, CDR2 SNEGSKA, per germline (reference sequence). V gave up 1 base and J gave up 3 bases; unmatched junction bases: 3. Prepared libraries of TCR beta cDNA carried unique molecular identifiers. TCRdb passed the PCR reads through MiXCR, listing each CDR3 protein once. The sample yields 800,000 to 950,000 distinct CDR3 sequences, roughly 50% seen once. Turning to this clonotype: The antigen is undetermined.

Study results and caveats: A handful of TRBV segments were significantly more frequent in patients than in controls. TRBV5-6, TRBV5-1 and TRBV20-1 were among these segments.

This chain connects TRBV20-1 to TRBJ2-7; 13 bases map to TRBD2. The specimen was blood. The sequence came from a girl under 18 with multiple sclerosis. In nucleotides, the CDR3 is TGCAGTGCTAGAGTGACTAGCGGGGGGTACTACGAGCAGTACTTC. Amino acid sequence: CSARVTSGGYYEQYF.